Listed below are T cell receptor beta chains from one sample, sequenced in a study of blood T cells in healthy people across ages. TCRdb analysed the 5' RACE reads with MiXCR anew, one entry per CDR3 protein. The sample consists of about 830,000 distinct CDR3 sequences, 58% of them appearing once. Sequenced material: blood. Source of these receptors: a man younger than 40 in good health. CDR3s include the opening cysteine and the closing phenylalanine or tryptophan. Each record gives: clone size, J gene, V gene, D gene, CDR3 protein, CDR3 DNA. The D gene is left open where the match is weak. For some rows the clone size is stated as once, few or many, or as a class when expanded; others skip it.

clone_size: .
j_call: TRBJ1-1
v_call: TRBV7-6
d_call: .
cdr3_aa: CASSLAGVNTEAFF
cdr3_nt: TGTGCCAGCAGCCTAGCGGGGGTGAACACTGAAGCTTTCTTT

clone_size: few
j_call: TRBJ1-2
v_call: TRBV30
d_call: .
cdr3_aa: CAWTTAYGYTF
cdr3_nt: TGTGCCTGGACGACAGCCTATGGCTACACCTTC

clone_size: .
j_call: TRBJ2-7
v_call: TRBV5-1
d_call: .
cdr3_aa: CASSLASRVQDEQYF
cdr3_nt: TGCGCCAGCAGCTTGGCCAGCAGGGTCCAAGACGAGCAGTACTTC

clone_size: .
j_call: TRBJ2-1
v_call: TRBV5-1
d_call: .
cdr3_aa: CASSVASGHRDEQFF
cdr3_nt: TGCGCCAGCAGCGTGGCCTCCGGGCATAGGGATGAGCAGTTCTTC

clone_size: .
j_call: TRBJ2-7
v_call: TRBV3-1
d_call: .
cdr3_aa: CASSQEGVHYYEQYF
cdr3_nt: TGTGCCAGCAGCCAAGAGGGGGTACACTACTACGAGCAGTACTTC

clone_size: few
j_call: TRBJ2-4
v_call: TRBV7-9
d_call: TRBD2
cdr3_aa: CASSFSGLAGGLQYF
cdr3_nt: TGTGCCAGCAGCTTTTCCGGACTAGCGGGAGGACTTCAGTACTTC

clone_size: few
j_call: TRBJ1-6
v_call: TRBV7-9
d_call: .
cdr3_aa: CASSLVRTQGSPLHF
cdr3_nt: TGTGCCAGCAGCTTAGTTCGGACACAGGGTTCACCCCTCCACTTT

clone_size: .
j_call: TRBJ2-7
v_call: TRBV6-5
d_call: .
cdr3_aa: CASSYSWTDEQYF
cdr3_nt: TGTGCCAGCAGTTACTCCTGGACAGACGAGCAGTACTTC

clone_size: .
j_call: TRBJ1-5
v_call: TRBV6-2/TRBV6-3
d_call: .
cdr3_aa: CASNGGSNQPQHF
cdr3_nt: TGTGCCAGCAATGGCGGCAGCAATCAGCCCCAGCATTTT

clone_size: .
j_call: TRBJ1-2
v_call: TRBV14
d_call: .
cdr3_aa: CASSPAVGAYYGYTF
cdr3_nt: TGTGCCAGCAGCCCTGCGGTCGGGGCTTACTATGGCTACACCTTC

clone_size: few
j_call: TRBJ2-2
v_call: TRBV20-1
d_call: TRBD2
cdr3_aa: CSARRREDTGELFF
cdr3_nt: TGCAGTGCTAGAAGGCGGGAGGACACCGGGGAGCTGTTTTTT

clone_size: .
j_call: TRBJ2-1
v_call: TRBV10-3
d_call: .
cdr3_aa: CAISELPSYNEQFF
cdr3_nt: TGTGCCATCAGTGAGCTACCTTCCTACAATGAGCAGTTCTTC

clone_size: once
j_call: TRBJ2-1
v_call: TRBV4-2
d_call: TRBD2
cdr3_aa: CASSQGGRGSYNEQFF
cdr3_nt: TGTGCCAGCAGCCAAGGAGGGCGGGGGTCGTACAATGAGCAGTTCTTC

clone_size: few
j_call: TRBJ1-4
v_call: TRBV28
d_call: .
cdr3_aa: CASSTRTRDNEKLFF
cdr3_nt: TGTGCCAGCAGCACCCGGACAAGAGATAATGAAAAACTGTTTTTT

clone_size: .
j_call: TRBJ2-7
v_call: TRBV3-1
d_call: .
cdr3_aa: CASSKIPGQPADNEQYF
cdr3_nt: TGTGCCAGCAGCAAGATACCGGGACAACCAGCAGACAATGAGCAGTACTTC

clone_size: few
j_call: TRBJ2-7
v_call: TRBV27
d_call: .
cdr3_aa: CASSHQTGYEQYF
cdr3_nt: TGTGCCAGCAGCCACCAGACTGGCTACGAGCAGTACTTC

clone_size: .
j_call: TRBJ1-4
v_call: TRBV3-1
d_call: .
cdr3_aa: CASSQASPIPFGLFF
cdr3_nt: TGTGCCAGCAGCCAAGCATCGCCCATCCCTTTTGGACTGTTTTTT

clone_size: .
j_call: TRBJ2-7
v_call: TRBV5-1
d_call: TRBD2
cdr3_aa: CASSFSSSGATYEQYF
cdr3_nt: TGCGCCAGCAGCTTCTCGTCTAGCGGGGCGACCTACGAGCAGTACTTC

clone_size: many
j_call: TRBJ1-1
v_call: TRBV29-1
d_call: .
cdr3_aa: CSVSRGREAFF
cdr3_nt: TGCAGCGTTTCCAGGGGACGAGAAGCTTTCTTT

clone_size: .
j_call: TRBJ1-2
v_call: TRBV20-1
d_call: TRBD1
cdr3_aa: CSASPGQANYGYTF
cdr3_nt: TGCAGTGCTTCCCCGGGACAGGCAAACTATGGCTACACCTTC